The 13 T cell receptor beta chains below were found in one sample sequenced in a study of regulatory T cells in long-lasting Graves disease. Noted time point: newly diagnosed GD, antithyroid drugs for less than 3 months. PBMCs were the source of the RNA used for TCR sequencing. The TCR beta library used iRepertoire HTBI primers with Arm-PCR amplification of CDR3. A single record per CDR3 protein comes from TCRdb applying MiXCR to the multiplex PCR reads. The table includes 530,000 or so distinct CDR3 sequences, approximately 16% detected once. The data were also submitted as part of a second study, on T cells in Graves' hyperthyroidism and ophthalmopathy.

The sequences come from peripheral blood mononuclear cells (PBMCs), collected at new diagnosis, from a patient treated with antithyroid drugs. Receptor source: a man younger than 30 with Graves disease.

This clonotype was recorded at least ten times. The gene calls are TRBV30 and TRBJ1-1; D gene ambiguous. V lost 2 bases, J lost 5 bases, and 9 bases lay in between. The CDR3 is 12 residues long. CDR1 is GTSNPN, CDR2 SVGIG, per germline (reference sequence). This CDR3 is CAWSTSGTEAFF. CDR3 in DNA: TGTGCCTGGAGTACCTCGGGGACTGAAGCTTTCTTT.

The chain joins TRBV7-2 to TRBJ1-2; D possibly corresponds to TRBD1 (6 bases). This CDR3 has 14 amino acids. CDR1 SGHTA and CDR2 FQGNSA come from the germline V gene. Trimming left V 1 base short and J 6 bases short, with 12 bases between. In nucleotides, the CDR3 is TGTGCCAGCAGCTTAGAAGGAAGGACAGATGGCTACACCTTC. Encoded protein: CASSLEGRTDGYTF. The full variable domain, rest sourced from reference TRBV7-2 and TRBJ1-2, is GAGVSQSPSNKVTEKGKDVELRCDPISGHTALYWYRQSLGQGLEFLIYFQGNSAPDKSGLPSDRFSAERTGGSVSTLTIQRTQQEDSAVYLCASSLEGRTDGYTFGSGTRLTVV.

The chain combines TRBV6-5 with TRBJ1-5; 7 bases align to TRBD1. CDR1 is MNHEY and CDR2 is SVGAGI in the germline V gene. The CDR3 is 13 residues long. V lost 2 bases to trimming and J lost 7 bases; unmatched junction nucleotides: 2. The CDR3 bases are TGTGCCAGCAGTTACAACAGGGGCCAGCCCCAGCATTTT. Its translation is CASSYNRGQPQHF.

The rearrangement joins TRBV4-1 to TRBJ1-2, with 8 positions matching TRBD1. Germline lookup yields CDR1 MGHRA and CDR2 YSYEKL. The ends lost 5 bases at V and 3 bases at J; junction bases unmatched: 8. The CDR3 has 15 residues. The CDR3 DNA follows: TGCGCCAGCAGCAATTCCGGGACAGGCCACTATGGCTACACCTTC. This gives the protein CASSNSGTGHYGYTF.

V usage is TRBV2 and J usage is TRBJ2-1; 14 positions match TRBD2. J lost 9 bases, V lost 6 bases, and 13 bases had no gene match. Germline V gene sequence: CDR1 SNHLY, CDR2 FYNNEI. The CDR3 has 17 residues. CDR3 sequence reads: CASSGLAGGPQSGEQFF. The CDR3 DNA is TGTGCCAGCAGCGGACTAGCGGGAGGCCCCCAGAGTGGTGAGCAGTTCTTC.

This clonotype was recorded many times. The gene calls are TRBV30 and TRBJ1-1, with D unclear. The germline CDR1 and CDR2 sequences are GTSNPN and SVGIG (reference sequence). This CDR3 region has 13 residues. The V and J ends lost 6 bases and 5 bases respectively, with 16 bases between them. For the CDR3, the DNA is TGTGCCTGCAGAGGCTTCGGGAGGACTGAAGCTTTCTTT. Protein sequence: CACRGFGRTEAFF.

The chain carries TRBV10-3 and TRBJ2-1, with 10 positions matching TRBD2. This CDR3 spans 18 amino acids. V was clipped by 4 bases and J by 2 bases; unmatched bases: 11. Germline assignment: CDR1 ENHRY and CDR2 SYGVKD. The CDR3 protein is CAISGPLAGVVPYNEQFF. The CDR3 DNA sequence: TGTGCCATCAGTGGCCCTCTAGCGGGAGTGGTCCCCTACAATGAGCAGTTCTTC.

This clonotype was counted many times. The CDR3 is CASSPARGLNEQYF. The DNA of the CDR3 is TGTGCCAGCAGCCCGGCCCGGGGCCTCAACGAGCAGTACTTC. V gene TRBV4-2 combines with J gene TRBJ2-7; D tentatively reads TRBD1 or TRBD2 (5 bases each). CDR1 LGHNA and CDR2 YNFKEQ come from the germline V gene. The CDR3 covers 14 residues. V lost 4 bases and J 5 bases, leaving 15 bases between the germline ends.

This clonotype was counted many times. V gene TRBV11-2 combines with J gene TRBJ1-2; 8 bases match TRBD1. V shed 5 bases and J 8 bases; nucleotides not matched to a gene: 4. Germline CDR1 is SGHAT and CDR2 is FQNNGV. This CDR3 region has 12 residues. The CDR3, as DNA: TGTGCCAGCAGCGCCCAGGGGGCCGGCTACACCTTC. As protein: CASSAQGAGYTF.

This clonotype occurred many times. The chain recombines TRBV2 with TRBJ1-5; 9 bases are a match to TRBD1. This CDR3 is 15 amino acids long. Germline loops: CDR1 SNHLY, CDR2 FYNNEI. V was pared by 6 bases and J by 7 bases, with 10 bases of the junction left unmatched. CDR3 sequence reads: CASRGDRVGGQPQHF. The CDR3 DNA reads TGTGCCAGCAGGGGGGACAGGGTCGGGGGACAGCCCCAGCATTTT.

The chain combines TRBV20-1 with TRBJ2-1, with D uncertain. The CDR3 consists of 15 residues. The germline CDR1 and CDR2 sequences are DFQATT and SNEGSKA (reference sequence). V lost 2 bases and J 12 bases, leaving 23 bases between the germline ends. CDR3 DNA sequence: TGCAGTGCTAGAATGGTGGTGTGGGCCAGGTCGGGGCAGTTCTTC. Its protein product is CSARMVVWARSGQFF.

In its sample, this clonotype was seen many times. The genes are TRBV28 and TRBJ2-7; D uncertain. CDR3 length equals 11 residues. With 7 bases removed from V and 3 bases from J, the gap between germline ends came to 7 bases. Germline CDR1 reads MDHEN; CDR2 reads SYDVKM. Written as DNA, the CDR3 is TGTGCCAGCACCCTCGGCTACGAGCAGTACTTC. It codes for CASTLGYEQYF.

The table lists this clonotype with many counts. The DNA for the CDR3 is TGTGCCAGCAGTTTATCGGCGAGAGACTGGGGACAGAATTCCTACGAGCAGTACTTC. It encodes CASSLSARDWGQNSYEQYF. The chain joins TRBV27 to TRBJ2-7; 7 bases are shared with TRBD1. In germline, CDR1 is MNHEY, CDR2 SMNVEV (reference sequence). Trimming at V came to 0 bases and at J to 1 base, leaving 15 bases not matched to a gene. The CDR3 has 19 amino acids.